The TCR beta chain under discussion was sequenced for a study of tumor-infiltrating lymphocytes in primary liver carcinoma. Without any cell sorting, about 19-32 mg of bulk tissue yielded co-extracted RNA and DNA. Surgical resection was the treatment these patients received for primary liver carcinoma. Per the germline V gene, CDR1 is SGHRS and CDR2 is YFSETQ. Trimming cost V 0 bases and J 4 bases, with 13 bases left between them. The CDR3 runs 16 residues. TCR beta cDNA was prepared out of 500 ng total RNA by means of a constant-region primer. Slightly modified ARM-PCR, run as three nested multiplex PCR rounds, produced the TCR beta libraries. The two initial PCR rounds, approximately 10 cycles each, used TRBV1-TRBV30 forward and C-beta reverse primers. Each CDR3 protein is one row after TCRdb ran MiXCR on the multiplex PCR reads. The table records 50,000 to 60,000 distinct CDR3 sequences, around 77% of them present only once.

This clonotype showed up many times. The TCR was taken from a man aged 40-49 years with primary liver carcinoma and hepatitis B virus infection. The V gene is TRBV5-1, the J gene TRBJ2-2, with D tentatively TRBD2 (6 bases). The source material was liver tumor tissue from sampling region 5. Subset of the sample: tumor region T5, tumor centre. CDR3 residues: CASSLGGGVGTGELFF. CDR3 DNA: TGCGCCAGCAGCTTGGGGGGAGGAGTCGGCACCGGGGAGCTGTTTTTT.